This T cell receptor (beta chain) was sequenced during a study of cytotoxic CD8 clonotypes in ibrutinib-treated CLL. Study-wide background: Timing of response sample collection was a median roughly twelve months after treatment start, with a range of 6 to 36. Findings and limits, study-wide: The study found public clonotypes uncommon, contracting or stable on treatment.

This clone came up once. What it binds is not known. No DNA is shown, since the ends of the CDR3 on it are uncertain; the CDR3 is the one TCRdb lists. A 1 in 200,000 to 1 in 1 million T cell depth was the sequencing target. Sequencing used immunoSEQ multiplex PCR; TCRdb keeps in-frame clones, though not all of them. The repertoire has about 140,000 clones, around three quarters of them found once; the top ten carry approximately 28%. From its first to its last residue, the CDR3 has 15 amino acids. Germline V CDR1 and CDR2: MDHEN, SYDVKM. This specimen consisted of PBMCs, obtained after 12 months of ibrutinib treatment. The receptor comes from a human donor with chronic lymphocytic leukemia. This rearrangement joins TRBV28 to TRBJ1-1. This CDR3 is CASSFLAAMNTEAFF.